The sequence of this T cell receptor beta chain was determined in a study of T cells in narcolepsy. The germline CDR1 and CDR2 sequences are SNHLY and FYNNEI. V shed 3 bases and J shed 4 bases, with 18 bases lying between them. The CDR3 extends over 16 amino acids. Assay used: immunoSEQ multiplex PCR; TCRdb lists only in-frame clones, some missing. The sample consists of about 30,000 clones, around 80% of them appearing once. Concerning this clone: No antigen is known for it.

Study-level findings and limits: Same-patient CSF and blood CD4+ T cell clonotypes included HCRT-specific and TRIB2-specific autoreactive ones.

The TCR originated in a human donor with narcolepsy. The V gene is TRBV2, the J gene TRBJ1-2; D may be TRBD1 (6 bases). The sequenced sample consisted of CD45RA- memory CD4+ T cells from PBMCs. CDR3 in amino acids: CASSESGGGHGYGYTF. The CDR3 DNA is TGTGCCAGCAGTGAGTCTGGTGGGGGGCATGGCTATGGCTACACCTTC.